The present TCR beta chain was sequenced within a study of metastatic and nonmetastatic thyroid tumors. Study context: For malignant and benign thyroid patients, tumor or nodule tissue and blood were the sources whose repertoires were compared.

Concerning this clone: What it binds is unknown.

Overall study results and limits: Benign nodules were reported to have significantly lower TCR beta diversity than malignant thyroid tumors, in blood and tumor.

Every patient underwent thyroid surgery untreated. This CDR3 comprises 13 residues. Authors' data handling: The authors used CDR3 differences across clinicopathological groups to build a distant-metastasis classifier for papillary thyroid cancer. TCRdb used MiXCR to call clones anew from the PCR reads. These V and J calls rely on TCRdb rather than the paper's analysis. In the table there are just over 20,000 clones, approximately 15% of which are singletons. Sequencing input: blood. The sequence derives from a female donor with papillary thyroid cancer or a benign thyroid nodule (not recorded which). Some clones in this sample may be carry-over from other donors' samples. The rearrangement uses TRBV12-3 or TRBV12-4 and TRBJ2-2; no clear D. The CDR3 sequence is CDHRATNTGELFF. As DNA, the CDR3 is TGTGACCATCGGGCAACGAACACCGGGGAGCTGTTTTTT.